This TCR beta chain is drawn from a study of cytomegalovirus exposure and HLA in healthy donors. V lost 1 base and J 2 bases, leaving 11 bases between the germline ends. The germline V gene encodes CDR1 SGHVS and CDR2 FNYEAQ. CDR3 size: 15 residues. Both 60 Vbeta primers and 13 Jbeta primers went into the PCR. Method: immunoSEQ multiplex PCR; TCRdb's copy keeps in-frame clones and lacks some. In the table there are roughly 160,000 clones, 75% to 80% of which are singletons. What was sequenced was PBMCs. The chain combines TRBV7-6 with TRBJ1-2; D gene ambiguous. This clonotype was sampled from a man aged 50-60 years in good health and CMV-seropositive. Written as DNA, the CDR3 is TGTGCCAGCAGCTTAGAGGGAGGAGCAAACTATGGCTACACCTTC. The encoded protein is CASSLEGGANYGYTF.